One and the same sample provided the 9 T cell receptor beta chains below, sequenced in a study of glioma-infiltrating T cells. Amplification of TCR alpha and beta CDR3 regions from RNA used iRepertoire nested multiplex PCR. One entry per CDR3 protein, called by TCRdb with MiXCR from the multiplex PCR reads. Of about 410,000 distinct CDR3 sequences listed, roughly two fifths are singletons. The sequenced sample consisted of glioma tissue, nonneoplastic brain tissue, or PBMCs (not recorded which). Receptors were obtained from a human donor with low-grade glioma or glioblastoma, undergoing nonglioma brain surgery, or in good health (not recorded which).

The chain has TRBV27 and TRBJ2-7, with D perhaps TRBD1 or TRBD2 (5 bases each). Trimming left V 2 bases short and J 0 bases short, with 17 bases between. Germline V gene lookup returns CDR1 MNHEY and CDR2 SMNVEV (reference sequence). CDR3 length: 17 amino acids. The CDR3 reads CASSLRPPRDGSYEQYF. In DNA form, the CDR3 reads TGTGCCAGCAGTTTAAGGCCCCCCCGGGACGGCTCCTACGAGCAGTACTTC.

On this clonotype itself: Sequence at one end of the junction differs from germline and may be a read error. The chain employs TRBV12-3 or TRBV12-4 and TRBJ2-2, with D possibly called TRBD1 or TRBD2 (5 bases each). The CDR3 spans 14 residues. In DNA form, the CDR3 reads TGTGACAGCAATGGGGGAACGAACACCGGGGAGCTGTTTTTT. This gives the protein CDSNGGTNTGELFF.

CDR3 DNA sequence: TGTGCCATCAGTGAAACAGGGTCGCGTGAAAAACTGTTTTTT. This translates into CAISETGSREKLFF. The chain joins TRBV10-3 to TRBJ1-4, with a possible D match to TRBD1 (6 bases). Germline CDR1 is ENHRY and CDR2 is SYGVKD. Trimming took 3 bases from V and 7 from J, leaving 12 bases between them. The CDR3 is 14 amino acids.

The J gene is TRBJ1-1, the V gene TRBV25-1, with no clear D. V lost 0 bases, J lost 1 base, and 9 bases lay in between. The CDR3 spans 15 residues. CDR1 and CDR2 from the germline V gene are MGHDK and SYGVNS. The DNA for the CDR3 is TGTGCCAGCAGTGAATATGGAGGGCGGAACACTGAAGCTTTCTTT. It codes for CASSEYGGRNTEAFF.

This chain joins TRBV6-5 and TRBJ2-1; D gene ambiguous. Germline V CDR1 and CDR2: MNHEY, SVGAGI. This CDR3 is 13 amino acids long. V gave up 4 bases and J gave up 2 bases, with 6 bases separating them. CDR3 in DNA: TGTGCCAGCAGTTCCGGGCCCTACAATGAGCAGTTCTTC. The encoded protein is CASSSGPYNEQFF.

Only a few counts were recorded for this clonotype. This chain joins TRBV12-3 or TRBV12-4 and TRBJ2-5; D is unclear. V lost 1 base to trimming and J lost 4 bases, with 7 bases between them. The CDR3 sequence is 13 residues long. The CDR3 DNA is TGTGCCAGCAGTTTAGGGGATCCAGAGACCCAGTACTTC. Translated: CASSLGDPETQYF.

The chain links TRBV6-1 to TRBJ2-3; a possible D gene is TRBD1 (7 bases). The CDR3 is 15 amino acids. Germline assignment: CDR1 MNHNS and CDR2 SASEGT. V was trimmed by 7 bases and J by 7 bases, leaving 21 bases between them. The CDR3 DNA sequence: TGTGCCAGCACCGCTCGAGGGGGCGGGGCATATACGCAGTATTTT. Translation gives CASTARGGGAYTQYF.

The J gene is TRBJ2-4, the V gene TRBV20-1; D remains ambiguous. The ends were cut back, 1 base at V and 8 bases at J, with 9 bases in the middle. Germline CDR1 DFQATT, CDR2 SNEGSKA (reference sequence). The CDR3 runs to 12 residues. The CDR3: CSARVQKYIQYF. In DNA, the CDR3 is TGCAGTGCTAGAGTTCAGAAATACATTCAGTACTTC.

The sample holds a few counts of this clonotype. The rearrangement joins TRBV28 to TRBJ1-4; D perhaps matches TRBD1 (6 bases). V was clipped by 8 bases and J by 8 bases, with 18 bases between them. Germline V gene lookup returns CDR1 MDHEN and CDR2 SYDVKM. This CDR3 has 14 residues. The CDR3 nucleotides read TGTGCCAGCCGGGGGGGGGCTCGGGGCGAAAAACTGTTTTTT. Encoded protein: CASRGGARGEKLFF.